This T cell receptor beta chain is drawn from a study of early T cells in non-severe SARS-CoV-2 infection. Study-wide context: The input, bulk RNA from unsorted whole blood, was sequenced, and chains were unpaired.

This clonotype was recorded many times. Its cognate antigen is unknown. Individual cDNA molecules received unique molecular identifiers. MiXCR, run by TCRdb on the 5' RACE reads, gives a single entry per CDR3 protein. The table lists about 69,000 distinct CDR3 sequences, about 4.9% of them singletons. CDR1 and CDR2 (germline): KGHDR, SFDVKD. V lost 3 bases and J 4 bases, leaving 9 bases between the germline ends. The CDR3 covers 15 residues. Study conclusions and caveats: Lookups in VDJdb leaned toward anti-spike CD8 responses and missed private and CD4 specificities.

V is TRBV24-1 and J is TRBJ2-6; D could derive from TRBD1 or TRBD2 (5 bases each). The TCR was taken from an adult who was a healthcare worker with PCR-confirmed SARS-CoV-2 infection or an uninfected control (not recorded which). The donor label of this sample is uncertain. Sample: whole blood, taken at baseline. CDR3 DNA: TGTGCCACCAGTGATGGGGGTTCCGGGGCCAACGTCCTGACTTTC. Its protein is CATSDGGSGANVLTF.